This TCR beta chain was captured in a study of blood T cell dynamics during melanoma immunotherapy. Every bulk PBMC sample received the same 350 ng of DNA. Assay: immunoSEQ multiplex PCR; the TCRdb copy retains only in-frame clones and omits some. Here the sample spans 10,000 to 15,000 clones, roughly 86% being singletons. Germline CDR1 and CDR2: SGHTS and YDEGEE. This CDR3 has 15 amino acids. The ends were cut back, 0 bases at V and 4 bases at J, with 11 bases in the middle. Documented time point: pre-treatment baseline. No patient had earlier systemic cancer treatment, concurrent immunosuppressants, or another active cancer.

This clonotype was obtained from a human donor with melanoma. Material: blood, obtained from a patient treated with checkpoint blockade. This chain links TRBV5-8 with TRBJ1-3; D remains unclear. The CDR3, as DNA: TGTGCCAGCAGCTTGGGAGCTTCGACAGGAAACACCATATATTTT. It encodes CASSLGASTGNTIYF. Full variable domain (remainder filled in from reference TRBV5-8 and TRBJ1-3): EAGVTQSPTHLIKTRGQQATLRCSPISGHTSVYWYQQALGLGLQFLLWYDEGEERNRGNFPPRFSGRQFPNYSSELNVNALELEDSALYLCASSLGASTGNTIYFGEGSWLTVV.